One TCR beta chain is described in this entry. The antigen remains unidentified. The sample belongs to a study of T cell clones after liver transplantation. On the study more broadly: TCRbeta sequencing after a pre-transplant mixed lymphocyte reaction identified graft-donor-reactive clones, later tracked in post-transplant blood. Without induction therapy, subjects received standard immunosuppression until 12-24 months post-transplant.

The table came from immunoSEQ multiplex PCR; TCRdb's copy has only in-frame clones and leaves some out. The repertoire holds 72,000 or so clones, with 75% to 90% as singletons. Findings and caveats of the study: Graft donor-reactive T cells possibly entered the graft instead of undergoing deletion.

The CDR3 contains 14 residues. CDR1 and CDR2 (germline): SEHNR, FQNEAQ (reference sequence). V lost 5 bases to trimming and J lost 7 bases, with 14 bases between them. The source is a human patient who received a liver transplant. The T cells may come from the graft donor. This chain connects TRBV7-9 to TRBJ1-4; tentative D call: TRBD1 (5 bases). Material: CD4+ T cells from blood, obtained at the 22-month timepoint. The CDR3 sequence: CASSPQGIGEKLFF. The CDR3 DNA follows: TGTGCCAGCAGCCCGCAGGGAATTGGTGAAAAACTGTTTTTT.